Listed below are T cell receptor beta chains from one sample, sequenced in a study of CD8 T cells in ankylosing spondylitis. Using its own MiXCR run on the 5' RACE reads, TCRdb lists one record per CDR3 protein. The repertoire holds approximately 350,000 distinct CDR3 sequences, approximately 22% seen once, with roughly 14% in the top ten. Sequencing was done on a sample of blood, either unsorted or a sorted T cell fraction (not recorded which). The receptors originated from a male donor with ankylosing spondylitis or in good health (not recorded which). The CDR3 runs from the conserved cysteine through the conserved F or W. The D gene is left open where the match is weak. For some rows the clone size is stated as once, few or many, or as a class when expanded; others skip it.

clone_size d_call j_call v_call cdr3_nt cdr3_aa
- TRBD2 TRBJ2-3 TRBV4-1 TGCGCCAGCAGCCACTCCGGGGGGTCCACAGATACGCAGTATTTT CASSHSGGSTDTQYF
- TRBD2 TRBJ2-3 TRBV10-3 TGTGCCATCAGCCAACAGCGGGGAGTTAGCACAGATACGCAGTATTTT CAISQQRGVSTDTQYF
- - TRBJ2-3 TRBV7-9 TGTGCCAGCTATCAAGGCCCATCAGATACGCAGTATTTT CASYQGPSDTQYF
few - TRBJ1-1 TRBV6-4 TGTGCCAGCAGTGACACGCTAGCTAATACAGGTGATTCTGAAGCTTTCTTT CASSDTLANTGDSEAFF
few TRBD2 TRBJ2-1 TRBV28 TGTGCCAGCAGTTCGCCGCCCCTAGCGGGGGGTGAAAATGAGCAGTTCTTC CASSSPPLAGGENEQFF
few - TRBJ2-4 TRBV11-2 TGTGCCAGCAGCTTGGAGTGGACGGCCAAAAACATTCAGTACTTC CASSLEWTAKNIQYF
- TRBD2 TRBJ2-1 TRBV7-7 TGTGCCAGCAGCTTAGTTCTAGCGGGGGGTGAGCAGTTCTTC CASSLVLAGGEQFF
- - TRBJ2-5 TRBV12-3/TRBV12-4 TGTGCCAGCAGTTTCGCGAACCTGCGGGGACCTTTGGAGACCCAGTACTTC CASSFANLRGPLETQYF
- - TRBJ1-1 TRBV7-9 TGTGCCAGCAGCTTGACGCACACTGAAGCTTTCTTT CASSLTHTEAFF
- - TRBJ2-4 TRBV5-5 TGTGCCAGCAGCTTTATTGCGGTCGGTACTTCGGAAAACATTCAGTACTTC CASSFIAVGTSENIQYF
- - TRBJ2-2 TRBV7-9 TGTGCCAGCAGCTTAGCCACGGACAGTCGGGCCGGGGAGCTGTTTTTT CASSLATDSRAGELFF
few - TRBJ2-5 TRBV7-2 TGTGCCAGCAGCCCAGGGGCCTTAGCAAACCAAGAGACCCAGTACTTC CASSPGALANQETQYF
- TRBD1 TRBJ2-7 TRBV4-1 TGCGCCAGCAGCCAAGGTCCAGGGGGCTACTACGAGCAGTACTTC CASSQGPGGYYEQYF
- TRBD2 TRBJ2-3 TRBV6-4 TGTGCCAGCATCGGGACTAGAGACACAGATACGCAGTATTTT CASIGTRDTDTQYF
- TRBD2 TRBJ2-1 TRBV28 TGTGCCAGCAGTCCCTTAGCGGGGCTAAGCTCCTACAATGAGCAGTTCTTC CASSPLAGLSSYNEQFF
- - TRBJ2-1 TRBV7-9 TGTGCCAGCAGCTTCGGGACAATCGGCGAGCAGTTCTTC CASSFGTIGEQFF
- - TRBJ1-2 TRBV28 TGTGCCAGCAGCCGAAAAGGGGGGGCCTATGGCTACACCTTC CASSRKGGAYGYTF
many - TRBJ2-7 TRBV29-1 TGCAGCGGGGGGATAGGGGAACCCTACGAGCAGTACTTC CSGGIGEPYEQYF
- TRBD2 TRBJ2-3 TRBV12-3/TRBV12-4 TGTGCCAGTGGGACTAGCGGTCCAGATACGCAGTATTTT CASGTSGPDTQYF
- - TRBJ2-1 TRBV7-9 TGTGCCAGCAGCCCCCGGGACATCTCCTACAATGAGCAGTTCTTC CASSPRDISYNEQFF
few - TRBJ2-1 TRBV4-1 TGCGCCAGCAGCCGCCTAGCGAACAATGAGCAGTTCTTC CASSRLANNEQFF
few TRBD1 TRBJ2-1 TRBV9 TGTGCCAGCAGCGTAGATGGGACAGGGGACCCGGGCAATGAGCAGTTCTTC CASSVDGTGDPGNEQFF
many - TRBJ2-3 TRBV12-3/TRBV12-4 TGTGCCAGCAGTTTGGCCGGGTCAGATACGCAGTATTTT CASSLAGSDTQYF
- - TRBJ2-5 TRBV7-9 TGTGCCAGCAGCCCCCTCCTGAAGACCCAGTACTTC CASSPLLKTQYF
- - TRBJ1-2 TRBV7-9 TGTGCCAGCACCAACGGCCGGGGCCTTGCTAACTATGGCTACACCTTC CASTNGRGLANYGYTF
few TRBD2 TRBJ2-3 TRBV9 TGTGCCAGCACGCGGCGGGGGGGCCCCTCCGATACGCAGTATTTT CASTRRGGPSDTQYF